The 23 T cell receptor beta chains reported below all come from one sample, sequenced in a study of regulatory T cells in long-lasting Graves disease. Time point: persistent/refractory GD, antithyroid drugs over 5 years with positive TRAb. The TCR library was made from RNA that had been extracted from PBMCs in TRIzol. Through Arm-PCR of CDR3 regions and iRepertoire HTBI primers, TCR beta libraries were built. TCRdb reanalysed the multiplex PCR reads using MiXCR and keeps one entry per CDR3 protein. The sample yields hundreds of thousands of distinct CDR3 sequences, 20% seen once. Source: peripheral blood mononuclear cells (PBMCs), taken when the disease was refractory, from a patient treated with antithyroid drugs. These receptors were collected from a female donor with Graves disease.

CDR3 loop: CATSEKTGLSSYNEQFF. The DNA for the CDR3 is TGTGCCACCAGTGAGAAGACAGGTTTGAGCTCCTACAATGAGCAGTTCTTC. The rearrangement links TRBV24-1 to TRBJ2-1; a possible D gene is TRBD1 (6 bases). Trimming removed 4 bases from V and 0 bases from J, with 15 bases in between. Per the germline V gene, CDR1 is KGHDR and CDR2 is SFDVKD. The CDR3 runs 17 residues.

The sample holds many counts of this clonotype. The chain joins TRBV28 to TRBJ1-1; D is undetermined. Germline CDR1 reads MDHEN; CDR2 reads SYDVKM. This CDR3 has 13 amino acids. With 3 bases removed from V and 9 bases from J, the gap between germline ends came to 14 bases. The CDR3 sequence is CASSLSHRPQAFF. CDR3 sequence (DNA): TGTGCCAGCAGTTTGTCCCACCGACCCCAAGCTTTCTTT. The full variable domain, rest sourced from reference TRBV28 and TRBJ1-1, is DVKVTQSSRYLVKRTGEKVFLECVQDMDHENMFWYRQDPGLGLRLIYFSYDVKMKEKGDIPEGYSVSREKKERFSLILESASTNQTSMYLCASSLSHRPQAFFGQGTRLTVV.

The table lists this clonotype with many counts. The chain combines TRBV2 with TRBJ2-2; D call uncertain. Germline CDR1 is SNHLY and CDR2 is FYNNEI. The CDR3 sequence is 13 residues long. Trimming cost V 4 bases and J 3 bases, with 6 bases left between them. CDR3 region: CASSATDTGELFF. CDR3 in DNA: TGTGCCAGCAGTGCAACGGACACCGGGGAGCTGTTTTTT. The whole variable domain, remainder taken from reference TRBV2 and TRBJ2-2, is EPEVTQTPSHQVTQMGQEVILRCVPISNHLYFYWYRQILGQKVEFLVSFYNNEISEKSEIFDDQFSVERPDGSNFTLKIRSTKLEDSAMYFCASSATDTGELFFGEGSRLTVL.

Turning to this clonotype: One base away lies a much larger clone, so this may be a sequencing read error. The rearrangement uses TRBV11-2 and TRBJ2-5, with 8 bases identical to TRBD1. After removal of 1 base from V and 4 bases from J, the junction contained 8 bases not matched to a gene. The CDR3 is 16 residues long. Germline CDR1 SGHAT, CDR2 FQNNGV. DNA for the CDR3: TGTGCCAGCAGCTTAGGCCCACAGGGGGTCGGAGAGACCCAGTACTTC. This gives the protein CASSLGPQGVGETQYF. Supplemented by reference TRBV11-2 and TRBJ2-5, the full variable domain reads EAGVAQSPRYKIIEKRQSVAFWCNPISGHATLYWYQQILGQGPKLLIQFQNNGVVDDSQLPKDRFSAERLKGVDSTLKIQPAKLEDSAVYLCASSLGPQGVGETQYFGPGTRLLVL.

Notes on this clonotype: Since a much larger clone is just one base distant, this may be a read error. V gene TRBV5-1 combines with J gene TRBJ1-2, with D perhaps matching TRBD1 (5 bases). The length of the CDR3 is 18 residues. The ends were cut back, 4 bases at V and 3 bases at J, with 25 bases in the middle. Germline CDR1 and CDR2: SGHRS and YFSETQ. The CDR3 nucleotides read TGCGCCAGCAGCCAAAGGACGTACGACTGGGGCAAAGACTATGGCTACACCTTC. This gives the protein CASSQRTYDWGKDYGYTF.

This clonotype showed up many times. The J gene is TRBJ2-6, the V gene TRBV6-1; D may be TRBD2 (6 bases). This CDR3 is 15 amino acids long. In germline, CDR1 is MNHNS, CDR2 SASEGT. The V gene lost 7 bases and the J gene lost 1 base, with 11 bases spanning the gap. The CDR3 nucleotides are TGTGCCAGCATGGCGGGGAGGTCTGGGGCCAACGTCCTGACTTTC. Encoded protein: CASMAGRSGANVLTF.

This clonotype was picked up many times. The V and J genes are TRBV20-1 and TRBJ1-5, with D possibly being TRBD1 (6 bases). V shed 6 bases and J shed 7 bases, with 22 bases lying between them. CDR1 DFQATT and CDR2 SNEGSKA come from the germline V gene (reference sequence). This CDR3 is 15 amino acids long. The CDR3 sequence is CSADVTGHLGQPQHF. The CDR3 DNA is TGCAGTGCGGACGTTACAGGGCACCTCGGGCAGCCCCAGCATTTT.

As for this clonotype: One end of the junction varies from germline; a read error may be responsible. The chain uses TRBV11-2 and TRBJ2-7; perhaps TRBD1 as D (6 bases). CDR3 length: 12 amino acids. Germline CDR1 SGHAT, CDR2 FQNNGV. The CDR3 region has the DNA TGCGCCAGCAGCCAAGACAGGCAAGAGCAGTACTTC. Amino acid sequence: CASSQDRQEQYF.

This clonotype came up a few times. The chain recombines TRBV6-1 with TRBJ1-3; perhaps TRBD1 as D (5 bases). The CDR3 is made up of 14 amino acids. Germline CDR1 MNHNS, CDR2 SASEGT. Trimming left V 8 bases short and J 0 bases short, with 11 bases between. The CDR3 coding sequence is TGTGCCAGCGTGGAGGGACTCTCTGGAAACACCATATATTTT. Encoded protein: CASVEGLSGNTIYF.

This clonotype has just a few counts. This rearrangement joins TRBV20-1 to TRBJ1-2; no firm D call. Per germline, CDR1 DFQATT and CDR2 SNEGSKA (reference sequence). The CDR3 runs 13 residues. The ends were cut back, 5 bases at V and 4 bases at J, with 14 bases in the middle. For the CDR3, the DNA is TGCAGTGCTGGTTCCGGGCTCGGCTATGGCTACACCTTC. This sequence encodes CSAGSGLGYGYTF.

This clonotype was counted ten times or more. The chain joins TRBV28 to TRBJ2-7; D is ambiguous. The CDR3 length is 13 residues. Germline loops: CDR1 MDHEN, CDR2 SYDVKM. V was cut by 3 bases and J by 7 bases, with 13 bases left in between. CDR3 residues: CASSFELFGEQYF. In DNA form, the CDR3 reads TGTGCCAGCAGTTTTGAGCTCTTCGGGGAGCAGTACTTC.

The chain couples TRBV28 to TRBJ2-1; 8 nucleotides match TRBD2. CDR1 is MDHEN, CDR2 SYDVKM, per germline. V trimming: 6 bases; J trimming: 2 bases; junction bases outside the gene matches: 6. CDR3 length: 15 amino acids. CDR3 protein: CASRKREIAYNEQFF. In DNA form, the CDR3 reads TGTGCCAGCAGAAAGCGGGAGATCGCCTACAATGAGCAGTTCTTC.

This clonotype has a count of ten or more. This chain uses TRBV30 with TRBJ2-5, with D possibly matching TRBD2 (5 bases). Deletions cut 5 bases from V and 3 bases from J, with 13 bases between. This CDR3 has 13 residues. Germline values: CDR1 GTSNPN, CDR2 SVGIG (reference sequence). In nucleotides, the CDR3 is TGTGCCTGGTCCGAGGGCTCCGAAGAGACCCAGTACTTC. Translation gives CAWSEGSEETQYF. Complete variable domain (other parts from reference TRBV30 and TRBJ2-5): SQTIHQWPATLVQPVGSPLSLECTVEGTSNPNLYWYRQAAGRGLQLLFYSVGIGQISSEVPQNLSASRPQDRQFILSSKKLLLSDSGFYLCAWSEGSEETQYFGPGTRLLVL.

With respect to this clonotype: This may stem from a read error, because a much larger clone lies one nucleotide away. The chain links TRBV28 to TRBJ2-4, with 7 bases that match TRBD1. Germline CDR1 MDHEN, CDR2 SYDVKM. CDR3 size: 14 residues. This CDR3 is CASRYRGLKNIQCF. The CDR3 bases are TGTGCCAGCAGGTACAGGGGTTTGAAAAACATTCAGTGCTTC. The complete variable domain, with remaining parts taken from reference TRBV28 and TRBJ2-4, reads DVKVTQSSRYLVKRTGEKVFLECVQDMDHENMFWYRQDPGLGLRLIYFSYDVKMKEKGDIPEGYSVSREKKERFSLILESASTNQTSMYLCASRYRGLKNIQCFGAGTRLSVL.

Ten or more counts support this clonotype. This chain links TRBV20-1 with TRBJ1-2, with 7 bases aligning to TRBD1. CDR3 size: 11 residues. V trimming: 2 bases; J trimming: 7 bases; junction bases outside the gene matches: 1. CDR1 and CDR2 from the germline V gene are DFQATT and SNEGSKA (reference sequence). The CDR3 here is CSARWDSGYTF. CDR3 coding DNA: TGCAGTGCTAGATGGGACAGTGGCTACACCTTC.

This clonotype was counted only a few times. The chain recombines TRBV5-1 with TRBJ1-5, with unresolved D. Trimming took off 0 bases at V and 5 bases at J, with 9 bases between the two ends. The length of the CDR3 is 14 residues. Germline V CDR1 and CDR2: SGHRS, YFSETQ. CDR3 region: CASSLEGVYQPQHF. CDR3 nucleotide sequence: TGCGCCAGCAGCTTGGAAGGTGTTTATCAGCCCCAGCATTTT.

A few counts support this clonotype. This chain joins TRBV28 and TRBJ2-1; the match to TRBD2 covers 8 bases. The CDR3 consists of 15 residues. The V gene's germline CDR1 is MDHEN and CDR2 SYDVKM. With V trimmed by 8 bases and J by 0 bases, 6 bases remained unmatched. The CDR3 DNA reads TGTGCCAGCGTGGGCGGGAGGAGCTCCTACAATGAGCAGTTCTTC. Protein sequence: CASVGGRSSYNEQFF.

The rearrangement uses TRBV14 and TRBJ2-1; 7 nucleotides agree with TRBD2. The J segment lost 5 bases and the V segment lost 1 base, leaving 5 bases of the junction unmatched. This CDR3 comprises 15 residues. The germline CDR1 and CDR2 sequences are SGHDN and FVKESK. CDR3 nucleotide sequence: TGTGCCAGCAGCCAAGGAGTGGGAGGGGACAATGAGCAGTTCTTC. It codes for CASSQGVGGDNEQFF.

Points on this clonotype: This likely reflects a read error, since a far larger clone is one base away. The chain employs TRBV6-2 or TRBV6-3 and TRBJ2-5; 9 bases are shared with TRBD2. The CDR3 sequence is 19 residues long. Per germline, CDR1 MNHEY and CDR2 SVGEGT. DNA for the CDR3: TGTGCCAGCACCTCGGCGCCAGGGACTAGACTAGCGGAACAAGAGACCCAGTGCTTC. This codes for CASTSAPGTRLAEQETQCF.

This clonotype has ten or more counts. The CDR3 loop is CASSQGGTGFYEQYF. The CDR3 DNA is TGTGCCAGCAGCCAAGGTGGGACAGGTTTTTACGAGCAGTACTTC. This chain connects TRBV3-1 to TRBJ2-7; TRBD1 agrees at 8 bases. Unmatched junction bases numbered 6, after V lost 1 base and J lost 4 bases. This CDR3 is 15 amino acids long. CDR1 is LGHDT, CDR2 YNNKEL, per germline (reference sequence).

V gene TRBV6-1 combines with J gene TRBJ2-3, with TRBD2 as a possible D gene (6 bases). The CDR3 runs 16 residues. From germline, CDR1 is MNHNS and CDR2 SASEGT. V shed 6 bases and J shed 1 base, with 17 bases lying between them. Here the CDR3 reads CASSFLASGGTDTQYF. In DNA form, the CDR3 reads TGTGCCAGCAGCTTCCTAGCGAGCGGAGGCACAGATACGCAGTATTTT.

This clonotype was counted a few times. J is TRBJ1-1 and V is TRBV25-1; unclear D gene. The CDR3 loop spans 14 amino acids. The germline CDR1 and CDR2 sequences are MGHDK and SYGVNS. Trimming left V 1 base short and J 5 bases short, with 11 bases between. The CDR3 nucleotides are TGTGCCAGCAGTGAATTTGGGGAGTTGACTGAAGCTTTCTTT. It encodes CASSEFGELTEAFF.

With respect to this clonotype: A much larger clone lies a single base off, so this may be a read error. The chain has TRBV28 and TRBJ1-2; tentative D call: TRBD1 (6 bases). Germline-derived CDR1 and CDR2 are MDHEN and SYDVKM. The CDR3 contains 15 residues. The ends were cut back, 8 bases at V and 7 bases at J, with 23 bases in the middle. This CDR3 is CASDRNIGRERGYTF. The DNA for the CDR3 is TGTGCCAGCGACAGGAACATTGGCAGGGAGCGTGGCTACACCTTC.